What follows are 32 T cell receptor beta chains derived from one specimen sequenced in a study of cytomegalovirus exposure and HLA in healthy donors. PCR employed 60 Vbeta and 13 Jbeta primers. Profiled with immunoSEQ multiplex PCR; TCRdb holds only in-frame clones, not every one. This sample has 85,000 to 120,000 clones, with approximately 82% found just once. The sequencing input was PBMCs. The receptors were gathered from a man aged 35-49 years in good health and CMV-seronegative.

The chain employs TRBV9 and TRBJ2-2; D remains unclear. CDR1 is SGDLS, CDR2 YYNGEE, per germline. V lost 4 bases, J lost 9 bases, and 16 bases lay in between. The CDR3 is 14 residues long. The CDR3 DNA is TGTGCCAGCAGCACACTACCCCAATCGCGGGAGCTGTTTTTT. It yields the protein CASSTLPQSRELFF.

The chain combines TRBV6-5 with TRBJ1-5; D is perhaps TRBD1 (6 bases). The length of the CDR3 is 13 residues. V lost 5 bases and J lost 9, with 14 bases in between. Germline CDR1 and CDR2: MNHEY and SVGAGI. The CDR3 bases are TGTGCCAGCAGTGAAGCGCAGGGGTCGCCCCAGCATTTT. Translation: CASSEAQGSPQHF.

The rearrangement uses TRBV2 and TRBJ1-1; D is undetermined. The CDR3 consists of 11 residues. CDR1 and CDR2 (germline): SNHLY, FYNNEI. V was cut by 9 bases and J by 0 bases, with 5 bases left in between. CDR3 amino acids: CASTLNTEAFF. The CDR3 DNA sequence: TGTGCCAGTACATTGAACACTGAAGCTTTCTTT.

This clone was counted a few times. In DNA, the CDR3 is TGCAGCGTTAAACAGGGTGGCAATTCACCCCTCCACTTT. Amino acid sequence: CSVKQGGNSPLHF. This sequence joins TRBV29-1 and TRBJ1-6; a weak D match, TRBD1 (6 bases). V was pared by 5 bases and J by 7 bases, with 12 bases between. Germline loops: CDR1 SQVTM, CDR2 ANQGSEA. This CDR3 comprises 13 residues.

On this clone: Germline and junction disagree at one end, which may indicate a read error. The gene calls are TRBV6-1 and TRBJ1-4; 7 nucleotides agree with TRBD1. The CDR3 consists of 17 residues. Germline CDR1 reads MNHNS; CDR2 reads SASEGT. The CDR3 is CASREDRVIRTNEKLFF. The CDR3 nucleotides are TGTGCCAGCAGGGAAGACAGGGTGATAAGAACTAATGAAAAACTGTTTTTT.

The chain combines TRBV27 with TRBJ1-1; TRBD1 is a possible D gene (5 bases). The CDR3 is 14 residues long. Germline V gives CDR1 MNHEY, CDR2 SMNVEV (reference sequence). The V end lost 3 bases, the J end lost 3 bases, and 11 bases lay between the germline ends. The CDR3 DNA follows: TGTGCCAGCAGTTTTGTGGGGGGGGACACTGAAGCTTTCTTT. It specifies CASSFVGGDTEAFF.

The chain combines TRBV7-6 with TRBJ2-7, with D possibly TRBD1 on 5 matching bases. Germline V gene data show CDR1 as SGHVS and CDR2 as FNYEAQ. This CDR3 has 16 residues. Trimming stripped 2 bases from V and 0 bases from J, with 14 bases between. The CDR3 protein is CASSLNRPTNSYEQYF. The CDR3 DNA is TGTGCCAGCAGCTTAAACAGGCCCACTAACTCCTACGAGCAGTACTTC.

The count of this clone is one. The genes are TRBV25-1 and TRBJ1-1; TRBD1 agrees at 7 bases. CDR3 size: 14 residues. CDR1 is MGHDK, CDR2 SYGVNS, per germline. V shed 4 bases, J shed 2 bases, and the junction held 4 bases outside the gene matches. CDR3 amino acids: CASSVAGGNTEAFF. The CDR3 DNA reads TGTGCCAGCAGTGTAGCAGGGGGTAACACTGAAGCTTTCTTT.

V is TRBV5-1 and J is TRBJ2-1; 8 nucleotides line up with TRBD2. Germline CDR1 is SGHRS and CDR2 is YFSETQ. The V gene end was trimmed by 5 bases and the J gene end by 8 bases; junction bases not matched to a gene: 12. This CDR3 has 15 amino acids. Here the CDR3 reads CASRGPGTSIHEQFF. As DNA, the CDR3 is TGCGCCAGCAGGGGACCCGGGACTAGTATCCATGAGCAGTTCTTC.

The rearrangement uses TRBV11-2 and TRBJ1-6, with unresolved D. The CDR3 extends over 16 amino acids. Trimming shortened V by 1 base and J by 0 bases, and 7 bases separated the two germline ends. Germline CDR1 and CDR2: SGHAT and FQNNGV. CDR3 amino acids: CASSLVGSSYNSPLHF. The CDR3 region has the DNA TGTGCCAGCAGCTTAGTCGGGAGCTCCTATAATTCACCCCTCCACTTT.

The genes are TRBV5-1 and TRBJ2-5; TRBD2 matches at 14 bases. V trimming: 4 bases; J trimming: 4 bases; junction bases outside the gene matches: 18. Germline CDR1 is SGHRS and CDR2 is YFSETQ. The CDR3 runs to 20 residues. Here the CDR3 DNA reads TGCGCCAGCAGCCGGGGACTAGCGGGGGCCCAGAGTAAGTTTGCAGAGACCCAGTACTTC. Protein product: CASSRGLAGAQSKFAETQYF.

The V call is TRBV7-2, the J call TRBJ2-7; TRBD1 matches at 12 bases. The CDR3 extends over 15 amino acids. The ends lost 7 bases at V and 3 bases at J; junction bases unmatched: 7. Germline V gene sequence: CDR1 SGHTA, CDR2 FQGNSA. The CDR3 loop is CASIKGTGGVYEQYF. The CDR3 region has the DNA TGTGCCAGCATTAAAGGGACAGGGGGCGTCTACGAGCAGTACTTC.

This clone was recorded a few times. This CDR3 is also generated by other DNA sequences in the sample. DNA for the CDR3: TGTGCCAGCAGTGATAGCGGGGGGGCCACAGATACGCAGTATTTT. This translates into CASSDSGGATDTQYF. The gene calls are TRBV6-4 and TRBJ2-3; 11 nucleotides agree with TRBD2. V dropped 3 bases and J dropped 2; count of bases not matched to a gene: 1. The CDR3 has 15 residues. In germline, CDR1 is MRHNA, CDR2 SNTAGT.

The chain joins TRBV6-7 to TRBJ2-3; 9 bases map to TRBD2. TRBV6-7 is labeled an ORF, and its function is uncertain. The CDR3 has 15 residues. J gave up 2 bases and V 5 bases, and 5 bases lay outside the gene matches. CDR3 in DNA: TGTGCCAGCAGTCCTCTAGCGGGGACCACAGATACGCAGTATTTT. It translates to CASSPLAGTTDTQYF.

The rearrangement joins TRBV11-2 to TRBJ2-5; 10 nucleotides agree with TRBD1. Germline loops: CDR1 SGHAT, CDR2 FQNNGV. This CDR3 region has 15 residues. V shed 5 bases and J 5 bases; nucleotides not matched to a gene: 8. CDR3 sequence (DNA): TGTGCCAGCAGCCCCGACAGGGGGCCTGAGGAGACCCAGTACTTC. Translating gives CASSPDRGPEETQYF.

V is TRBV12-5 and J is TRBJ2-2; D may be TRBD1 (5 bases). The V and J ends lost 5 bases and 6 bases respectively, with 16 bases between them. Germline loops: CDR1 LGHNT, CDR2 FRNRAP. This CDR3 spans 15 amino acids. Written as DNA, the CDR3 is TGTGCTAGTGGTCCCTCGCAGGGAAGGGCCGGGGAGCTGTTTTTT. Translation gives CASGPSQGRAGELFF. Drawing the rest from reference TRBV12-5 and TRBJ2-2, the complete variable domain is DARVTQTPRHKVTEMGQEVTMRCQPILGHNTVFWYRQTMMQGLELLAYFRNRAPLDDSGMPKDRFSAEMPDATLATLKIQPSEPRDSAVYFCASGPSQGRAGELFFGEGSRLTVL.

On this clone: The germline gene is not matched at one end of the junction; a read error may be the cause. V is TRBV5-5 and J is TRBJ1-1; 9 bases align to TRBD1. Germline lookup yields CDR1 SGHKS and CDR2 YYEKEE (reference sequence). This CDR3 contains 13 residues. CDR3 sequence reads: CASSGQGNAEAFF. The CDR3 DNA follows: TGTGCCAGCAGCGGACAGGGGAACGCTGAAGCTTTCTTT.

This rearrangement joins TRBV9 to TRBJ2-7; D ambiguous. Trimming pared 0 bases from V and 3 bases from J, leaving 10 bases between. There are 14 residues in the CDR3. Germline CDR1 reads SGDLS; CDR2 reads YYNGEE. CDR3 coding DNA: TGTGCCAGCAGCGTAGGCGGCAGCCGCTACGAGCAGTACTTC. This gives the protein CASSVGGSRYEQYF.

The chain uses TRBV5-4 and TRBJ2-1; 9 bases map to TRBD1. With V trimmed by 7 bases and J by 7 bases, 9 bases remained unmatched. The germline gives CDR1 SGHNT, CDR2 YYREEE (reference sequence). CDR3 size: 14 residues. The CDR3 here is CASLKGDRVNEQFF. Written as DNA, the CDR3 is TGTGCCAGCCTTAAGGGGGACAGGGTAAATGAGCAGTTCTTC.

This chain joins TRBV29-1 and TRBJ2-7; 7 bases map to TRBD1. From germline, CDR1 is SQVTM and CDR2 ANQGSEA. J was trimmed by 6 bases and V by 6 bases; bases with no gene match: 8. The CDR3 is 12 amino acids. Here the CDR3 reads CSVVSGTVEQYF. The CDR3 nucleotides read TGCAGCGTAGTTTCCGGGACAGTCGAGCAGTACTTC.

The chain links TRBV30 to TRBJ1-5, with D hard to call. Germline loops: CDR1 GTSNPN, CDR2 SVGIG (reference sequence). The CDR3 is 16 residues long. V was shortened by 5 bases and J by 0 bases, with 17 bases between the two germline ends. For the CDR3, the DNA is TGTGCCTGGGAACACCGGGCGCGGGGTAGCAATCAGCCCCAGCATTTT. It encodes CAWEHRARGSNQPQHF.

The V and J genes are TRBV7-2 and TRBJ1-1; D is unclear. In germline, CDR1 is SGHTA, CDR2 FQGNSA. The CDR3 sequence is 15 residues long. The germline V and J ends were trimmed by 0 bases and 1 base, with 9 bases remaining between them. In DNA, the CDR3 is TGTGCCAGCAGCTTAGCGGGCAGCCCGAACACTGAAGCTTTCTTT. Protein: CASSLAGSPNTEAFF.

The chain joins TRBV5-4 to TRBJ1-1; D is uncertain. CDR1 and CDR2 (germline): SGHNT, YYREEE (reference sequence). The V end was cut by 4 bases, the J end by 0 bases, with 16 bases between. The CDR3 is made up of 16 amino acids. The CDR3 is CASSPPYGGMNTEAFF. The CDR3 DNA follows: TGTGCCAGCAGCCCACCTTATGGCGGAATGAACACTGAAGCTTTCTTT.

The V and J genes are TRBV4-1 and TRBJ2-2; perhaps TRBD1 as D (5 bases). Germline values: CDR1 MGHRA, CDR2 YSYEKL. The ends were cut back, 4 bases at V and 6 bases at J, with 9 bases in the middle. The CDR3 has 13 amino acids. The CDR3 bases are TGCGCCAGCAGCCTAAGGGGCGCCGGGGAGCTGTTTTTT. Protein sequence: CASSLRGAGELFF.

This chain connects TRBV14 to TRBJ2-1; D is unresolved. CDR3 length equals 13 residues. The germline CDR1 and CDR2 sequences are SGHDN and FVKESK. V lost 0 bases and J 5 bases, leaving 5 bases between the germline ends. This CDR3 reads CASSQDFDNEQFF. As DNA, the CDR3 is TGTGCCAGCAGCCAAGACTTCGACAATGAGCAGTTCTTC.

The gene calls are TRBV18 and TRBJ1-1; D remains ambiguous. V lost 8 bases, J lost 3 bases, and 16 bases lay in between. Looked up from germline, CDR1 is KGHSH and CDR2 is LQKENI. The CDR3 totals 14 residues. The DNA of the CDR3 is TGTGCCAGCCGCCGAGTAAGCTCGGACACTGAAGCTTTCTTT. Protein product: CASRRVSSDTEAFF.

This clone was observed a single time. The chain is built from TRBV5-5 and TRBJ2-1; TRBD1 might be the D (5 bases). Germline CDR1 is SGHKS and CDR2 is YYEKEE (reference sequence). The CDR3 is 14 amino acids. V was cut by 4 bases and J by 12 bases, with 20 bases left in between. For the CDR3, the DNA is TGTGCCAGCAGCCGAACGGACACCCTCTTCGGGCAGTTCTTC. As protein: CASSRTDTLFGQFF. The whole variable domain, remainder taken from reference TRBV5-5 and TRBJ2-1, is DAGVTQSPTHLIKTRGQQVTLRCSPISGHKSVSWYQQVLGQGPQFIFQYYEKEERGRGNFPDRFSARQFPNYSSELNVNALLLGDSALYLCASSRTDTLFGQFFGPGTRLTVL.

The chain joins TRBV7-2 to TRBJ1-2; TRBD1 aligns across 9 bases. There are 13 residues in the CDR3. The J segment lost 8 bases and the V segment lost 3 bases, leaving 4 bases of the junction unmatched. The V gene's germline CDR1 is SGHTA and CDR2 FQGNSA. The CDR3 is CASSFTGGAGYTF. For the CDR3, the DNA is TGTGCCAGCAGCTTTACAGGGGGCGCGGGCTACACCTTC.

The chain links TRBV7-6 to TRBJ1-2; 7 bases fit TRBD1. The trim removed 0 bases at V and 4 bases at J, leaving 8 bases unmatched. The CDR3 spans 16 residues. Germline V gene data show CDR1 as SGHVS and CDR2 as FNYEAQ. The CDR3 DNA follows: TGTGCCAGCAGCTTAGCGGGGCTGACAGGGACCTATGGCTACACCTTC. Its translation: CASSLAGLTGTYGYTF.

The chain links TRBV13 to TRBJ2-1; a possible D gene is TRBD1 (6 bases). This CDR3 is built from 15 residues. The germline CDR1 and CDR2 sequences are PRHDT and FYEKMQ (reference sequence). Trimming shortened V by 3 bases and J by 7 bases, and 16 bases separated the two germline ends. The CDR3 here is CASSLGAGAWNEQFF. CDR3 bases: TGTGCCAGCAGCTTGGGGGCAGGGGCTTGGAATGAGCAGTTCTTC.

The chain carries TRBV5-1 and TRBJ1-1; TRBD1 matches 10 bases. V was pared by 0 bases and J by 5 bases, with 4 bases of the junction left unmatched. The CDR3 spans 15 residues. Germline V gene data show CDR1 as SGHRS and CDR2 as YFSETQ. CDR3 in DNA: TGCGCCAGCAGCTTGGGGGACAGGGGAAGGACTGAAGCTTTCTTT. Amino acids: CASSLGDRGRTEAFF.

The V call is TRBV6-4, the J call TRBJ2-1, with D perhaps matching TRBD2 (6 bases). Between the trimmed V and J ends, which lost 8 bases and 3 bases, there was a span of 17 bases. Germline CDR1 is MRHNA and CDR2 is SNTAGT. The CDR3 extends over 15 amino acids. DNA of the CDR3: TGTGCCAGCCCGGAGGGGCGCTTCTTCTACAATGAGCAGTTCTTC. It yields the protein CASPEGRFFYNEQFF.